The clone carrying this T cell receptor (beta chain) was seen a few times. The target antigen is unknown. J was trimmed by 3 bases and V by 6 bases; bases with no gene match: 6. Germline-derived CDR1 and CDR2 are SNHLY and FYNNEI. This CDR3 comprises 15 residues. Sequencing was performed with immunoSEQ multiplex PCR; in TCRdb, only in-frame clones are kept and a portion is missing. The sample lists approximately 1,500 clones; approximately 80% were seen once. The sample originates from a study of immune evolution from preneoplasia to lung adenocarcinoma. Study outcomes and limitations: Later-stage lesions seemingly showed higher T cell density and diversity than normal lung.

The clonotype was recovered from a person aged 65 to 85 with lung adenocarcinoma. Sequenced material: FFPE atypical adenomatous hyperplasia tissue from the lung. The subset: atypical adenomatous hyperplasia (AAH), lung preneoplasia. The chain combines TRBV2 with TRBJ2-3, with 10 bases aligning to TRBD2. CDR3 residues: CASRLLAGRTDTQYF. The CDR3 region has the DNA TGTGCCAGCAGGTTACTAGCGGGACGGACAGATACGCAGTATTTT.